This T cell receptor (beta chain) was observed in a study of siplizumab effects on memory and regulatory T cells. This CDR3 is 12 amino acids long. Germline V CDR1 and CDR2: MNHEY, SMNVEV (reference sequence). The V end lost 10 bases, the J end lost 7 bases, and 14 bases lay between the germline ends. The assay was immunoSEQ multiplex PCR, and TCRdb's table has in-frame clones only and misses some. The table has about 66,000 clones, roughly 96% seen once; the top ten hold about 0.1%. This chain uses TRBV27 with TRBJ2-1; tentative D call: TRBD2 (6 bases). This clonotype was obtained from a human donor in good health. Sequencing was done on a sample of naive CD8+ T cells sorted from blood. The CDR3 spells CATTISGNEQFF. CDR3 coding DNA: TGTGCCACCACGATTAGCGGAAATGAGCAGTTCTTC.